This T cell receptor (beta chain) was profiled in a study of blood T cell repertoires in COVID-19. Patients from Seattle were sampled longitudinally, starting during active infection. Repertoires were generated with immunoSEQ multiplex PCR, while TCRdb's copy carries only in-frame clones and drops some. The top ten hold about 1.7% of the sample, which has approximately 300,000 clones, roughly 91% seen once. This TCR derives from a woman in her thirties with COVID-19, enrolled during active disease. Sequencing used peripheral blood.

DNA of the CDR3: TGTGCCAGCAGCTCCTTAGCGGGGCCGTACAATGAGCAGTTCTTC. Translating gives CASSSLAGPYNEQFF. The chain couples TRBV14 to TRBJ2-1, with 8 bases fitting TRBD2. The CDR3 is 15 residues long. Germline CDR1 is SGHDN and CDR2 is FVKESK. Trimming removed 5 bases from V and 4 bases from J; junction bases left unmatched: 7.